This T cell receptor beta chain is from a study of T-cell reconstitution after alpha-beta-depleted transplantation in children. This clonotype was counted a single time. Trimming removed 0 bases at V and 2 bases at J, with 10 bases between. The CDR3 extends over 16 amino acids. Germline CDR1 and CDR2: LNHNV and YYDKDF (reference sequence). During its preparation, the TCRbeta library received unique molecular identifiers. Each CDR3 protein gets one entry after TCRdb re-called the PCR reads with MiXCR. The sample has about 500,000 distinct CDR3 sequences; approximately 32% are singletons. This TCR was sampled from a human donor who donated a stem cell graft to a child with aplastic anemia. The sequencing here drew on PBMCs from the stem cell graft donor, taken from the stem cell graft. The chain uses TRBV15 and TRBJ2-2; D unclear. The CDR3 sequence: CATSRDEITNTGELFF. Written as DNA, the CDR3 is TGTGCCACCAGCAGAGACGAGATTACTAACACCGGGGAGCTGTTTTTT. Using reference TRBV15 and TRBJ2-2 for the parts outside the CDR3, the full variable domain is DAMVIQNPRYQVTQFGKPVTLSCSQTLNHNVMYWYQQKSSQAPKLLFHYYDKDFNNEADTPDNFQSRRPNTSFCFLDIRSPGLGDTAMYLCATSRDEITNTGELFFGEGSRLTVL.